The clone carrying this T cell receptor beta chain was picked up many times. Its matching antigen is unknown. This sample stems from a study of T cells in Graves' hyperthyroidism and ophthalmopathy. Study information: The authors collected peripheral blood at initial diagnosis, before any treatment. Study-wide results and limits: Blood also held most thyroid clonotypes expanded beyond 0.001. Ophthalmopathy, as predicted by the model, came a median around 6.7 months after the prediction. Stable hyperthyroidism was separated from ophthalmopathy by a model based on 13 V-J features.

Germline CDR1 and CDR2: PRHDT and FYEKMQ (reference sequence). V lost 4 bases and J lost 4; bases outside the gene matches: 7. This CDR3 comprises 15 residues. There were TCR beta CDR3 regions amplified from RNA transcripts. A set of HTBI primers served as the primers for a first-round RT-PCR of the TCR CDR3. TCRdb called the multiplex PCR reads again in MiXCR, with one record for every CDR3 protein. The table has fewer than 650,000 distinct CDR3 sequences, about 14% seen once; the top ten hold roughly 7%. The source is a woman between 18 and 30 years old with Graves' ophthalmopathy. The chain couples TRBV13 to TRBJ1-2; 9 positions agree with TRBD1. Sequenced input: blood. CDR3 amino acids: CASSSRDRELYGYTF. CDR3 bases: TGTGCCAGCAGCTCCCGGGACAGGGAGCTCTATGGCTACACCTTC.